What follows describes a single T cell receptor (beta chain). Its antigen is not identified. TCRdb ran MiXCR on the 5' RACE reads and lists one entry per CDR3 protein. The sample lists some 790,000 distinct CDR3 sequences; approximately 18% were seen once. These data belong to a study of identical twins. General observations from the study: For zero-insertion analyses, partial confounding could come from invariant MAIT and iNKT cells.

V was shortened by 5 bases and J by 0 bases, with 11 bases between the two germline ends. The CDR3 is 15 amino acids. The germline gives CDR1 SGHTA, CDR2 FQGNSA. The sample was also reused in another study, on T cells expressing NK-cell markers. This second study notes: In several donors, these clonotypes also led the CD3+CD56-NKG2C+ fraction.

This chain uses TRBV7-2 with TRBJ1-5, with unresolved D. The specimen was PBMCs. This TCR came from a woman younger than 35 in good health. The CDR3 sequence: CASSLTEISNQPQHF. The CDR3 DNA follows: TGTGCCAGCAGCCTAACAGAGATTAGCAATCAGCCCCAGCATTTT.